These 30 T cell receptor beta chains came from one sample sequenced in a study of T cell responses to AZD1222 COVID-19 vaccine (dated by TCRdb to about 2021). In the paper's terms, the time point label means: baseline before first vaccination. Libraries were prepared through the immunoSEQ multiplex PCR assay. TCRdb provides this immuneACCESS table in a form limited to in-frame rearrangements. Some clones are lacking; in checked studies, under half of them reflect an unresolved V gene, and why the rest are absent is not known. This sample holds 170,000 or so clones; about nine tenths were observed only once. Of the sample, approximately 1.6% falls within the top ten clones. The source was peripheral blood, collected on day 0 of AZD1222 vaccination. The receptors here all came from an adult in good health.

The V gene is TRBV19, the J gene TRBJ2-2; perhaps TRBD1 as D (5 bases). Trimming removed 6 bases from V and 7 bases from J, with 12 bases in between. This CDR3 is built from 13 residues. Germline assignment: CDR1 LNHDA and CDR2 SQIVND (reference sequence). The CDR3 sequence: CASRLGHGGELFF. The CDR3 coding sequence is TGTGCCAGTAGGTTAGGACATGGCGGGGAGCTGTTTTTT.

This clone was recorded only once. The chain combines TRBV20-1 with TRBJ1-5; D uncertain. V lost 0 bases and J lost 7, with 4 bases in between. Germline V CDR1 and CDR2: DFQATT, SNEGSKA (reference sequence). This CDR3 is 11 amino acids long. The CDR3 sequence is CSARDLQPQHF. The CDR3 nucleotides are TGCAGTGCTAGAGATCTCCAGCCCCAGCATTTT.

J is TRBJ2-1 and V is TRBV3-1 (or the pseudogene TRBV3-2); 8 positions agree with TRBD2. Germline trimming cut 7 bases from V and 7 bases from J; bases unmatched to any gene: 6. The germline V gene has CDR1 LGHDT and CDR2 YNNKEL (reference sequence). This CDR3 region has 13 residues. As DNA, the CDR3 is TGTGCCAGCACCTCCGGGACTAGTAATGAGCAGTTCTTC. This translates into CASTSGTSNEQFF.

The V gene is TRBV3-1 (or the pseudogene TRBV3-2), the J gene TRBJ2-2, with TRBD2 matching 11 bases. This CDR3 has 17 amino acids. Germline CDR1 is LGHDT and CDR2 is YNNKEL (reference sequence). Trimming took 4 bases from V and 1 from J; bases not matched to a gene: 5. CDR3 residues: CASSPRTSGWNTGELFF. CDR3 in DNA: TGTGCCAGCAGCCCTAGGACTAGCGGGTGGAACACCGGGGAGCTGTTTTTT.

This clone occurred a few times. The rearrangement links TRBV9 to TRBJ2-7; unclear D gene. The length of the CDR3 is 14 residues. CDR1 is SGDLS and CDR2 is YYNGEE in the germline V gene. V gave up 4 bases and J gave up 0 bases, with 11 bases separating them. The CDR3 here is CASSLTYDSYEQYF. The DNA of the CDR3 is TGTGCCAGCAGCCTAACTTATGACTCCTACGAGCAGTACTTC.

The J gene is TRBJ2-3, the V gene TRBV30; D not certain. This CDR3 is built from 13 residues. Germline V gives CDR1 GTSNPN, CDR2 SVGIG (reference sequence). V lost 0 bases and J 4 bases, leaving 8 bases between the germline ends. DNA of the CDR3: TGTGCCTGGAGTGTAGTTTTCGCAGATACGCAGTATTTT. Translated, it gives CAWSVVFADTQYF.

The chain's CDR3 is CASRRGRGSSYNEQFF. The CDR3, as DNA: TGTGCCAGCAGACGGGGTCGTGGAAGCTCCTACAATGAGCAGTTCTTC. V is TRBV28 and J is TRBJ2-1, with a weak D call TRBD2 (5 bases). Germline V CDR1 and CDR2: MDHEN, SYDVKM. The CDR3 sequence is 16 residues long. V lost 6 bases, J lost 0 bases, and 15 bases lay in between.

V and J are TRBV19 and TRBJ2-1; D not certain. The CDR3 is 11 amino acids. V dropped 6 bases and J dropped 7 bases, with 7 bases sitting between them. CDR1 and CDR2 (germline): LNHDA, SQIVND (reference sequence). The CDR3 bases are TGTGCCAGTAGGGTAGGGAATGAGCAGTTCTTC. This encodes CASRVGNEQFF.

The gene calls are TRBV18 and TRBJ1-2, with TRBD1 matching 7 bases. The CDR3 covers 15 residues. The germline V gene has CDR1 KGHSH and CDR2 LQKENI. The V gene end was trimmed by 2 bases and the J gene end by 0 bases; junction bases not matched to a gene: 3. CDR3 coding DNA: TGTGCCAGCTCACCAGAGGGGACAGCTAACTATGGCTACACCTTC. Its translation: CASSPEGTANYGYTF.

The V gene is TRBV4-3, the J gene TRBJ1-2; D gene uncertain. This CDR3 is 18 amino acids long. Trimming took off 0 bases at V and 5 bases at J, with 22 bases between the two ends. Germline-derived CDR1 and CDR2 are LGHNA and YSLEER. CDR3 sequence (DNA): TGCGCCAGCAGCCAAGATCCTTGGTTAGTCGGGCAGGTTTATGGCTACACCTTC. This sequence encodes CASSQDPWLVGQVYGYTF.

The gene calls are TRBV7-2 and TRBJ2-1; possible D gene TRBD1, 5 bases. V was shortened by 5 bases and J by 2 bases, with 19 bases between the two germline ends. The CDR3 length is 17 residues. The germline CDR1 and CDR2 sequences are SGHTA and FQGNSA. The CDR3 nucleotides are TGTGCCAGCAGCCCCAGGCAGGGATGGGTAGCCTACAATGAGCAGTTCTTC. Its translation: CASSPRQGWVAYNEQFF.

The chain employs TRBV4-1 and TRBJ2-1; tentatively, D is TRBD1 (6 bases). The CDR3 has 12 amino acids. From germline, CDR1 is MGHRA and CDR2 YSYEKL. Trimming cost V 2 bases and J 8 bases, with 7 bases left between them. The CDR3 DNA reads TGCGCCAGCAGCCAATCAGGGGATGAGCAGTTCTTC. Protein: CASSQSGDEQFF.

This sequence joins TRBV4-1 and TRBJ1-4, with a weak D call TRBD1 (6 bases). This CDR3 is built from 16 residues. V was shortened by 3 bases and J by 6 bases, with 17 bases between the two germline ends. Germline CDR1 is MGHRA and CDR2 is YSYEKL. This chain's CDR3 is CASSQPRQGNHEKLFF. The DNA for the CDR3 is TGCGCCAGCAGCCAGCCCCGGCAGGGGAATCATGAAAAACTGTTTTTT.

The CDR3 loop reads CASSFYRTTGGYYGYTF. In DNA form, the CDR3 reads TGTGCCAGCAGCTTCTATCGCACAACAGGGGGTTACTATGGCTACACCTTC. This sequence joins TRBV7-9 and TRBJ1-2; 8 positions agree with TRBD1. CDR1 SEHNR and CDR2 FQNEAQ come from the germline V gene (reference sequence). V lost 3 bases and J lost 3; bases outside the gene matches: 12. The CDR3 has 17 amino acids.

The chain combines TRBV6-1 with TRBJ1-4; D remains ambiguous. CDR3 length: 16 residues. With 2 bases removed from V and 7 bases from J, the gap between germline ends came to 17 bases. Germline assignment: CDR1 MNHNS and CDR2 SASEGT. DNA of the CDR3: TGTGCCAGCAGTGAACAACCGACATCGGGAGGTGAAAAACTGTTTTTT. As protein: CASSEQPTSGGEKLFF.

The chain couples TRBV21-1 to TRBJ1-1. TRBV21-1 is a pseudogene segment. This CDR3 has 13 residues. The DNA for the CDR3 is TGTGCCAGCAGCCGCGATCAGTCCACTGAAGCTTTCTTT. Translated: CASSRDQSTEAFF.

The genes are TRBV6-5 and TRBJ2-5; TRBD1 agrees at 8 bases. The CDR3 runs to 13 residues. Trimming removed 5 bases from V and 5 bases from J; junction bases left unmatched: 4. CDR1 is MNHEY, CDR2 SVGAGI, per germline. Here the CDR3 reads CASSRRQGETQYF. The CDR3, as DNA: TGTGCCAGCAGTAGGAGACAGGGGGAGACCCAGTACTTC.

This chain joins TRBV29-1 and TRBJ2-6; tentatively, D is TRBD2 (5 bases). Germline CDR1 is SQVTM and CDR2 is ANQGSEA. The CDR3 has 14 residues. The germline V and J ends were trimmed by 3 bases and 5 bases, with 11 bases remaining between them. The chain's CDR3 is CSVEDPTRANVLTF. The CDR3 DNA sequence: TGCAGCGTTGAGGACCCGACTAGGGCCAACGTCCTGACTTTC.

The rearrangement uses TRBV6-5 and TRBJ1-2, with 7 bases identical to TRBD1. The CDR3 is 14 amino acids. CDR1 and CDR2 (germline): MNHEY, SVGAGI. The J segment lost 2 bases and the V segment lost 5 bases, leaving 5 bases of the junction unmatched. The CDR3 DNA sequence: TGTGCCAGCAGTCACAGGGGACGGAACTATGGCTACACCTTC. This codes for CASSHRGRNYGYTF.

The chain has TRBV2 and TRBJ2-3, with 9 nucleotides matching TRBD2. J gave up 1 base and V 7 bases, and 3 bases lay outside the gene matches. The CDR3 sequence is 14 residues long. The V gene's germline CDR1 is SNHLY and CDR2 FYNNEI. Here the CDR3 DNA reads TGTGCCAGCAAGGAGCGGGGGGGCACAGATACGCAGTATTTT. Protein product: CASKERGGTDTQYF.

This chain uses TRBV27 with TRBJ2-3, with D uncertain. Germline-derived CDR1 and CDR2 are MNHEY and SMNVEV (reference sequence). The CDR3 has 14 residues. Trimming shortened V by 1 base and J by 4 bases, and 9 bases separated the two germline ends. The CDR3 sequence is CASSLFNAADTQYF. The CDR3 DNA reads as TGTGCCAGCAGTTTATTTAATGCGGCAGATACGCAGTATTTT.

The V and J genes are TRBV10-2 and TRBJ2-2; D not resolved. The CDR3 is made up of 12 amino acids. Trimming cost V 7 bases and J 7 bases, with 10 bases left between them. Germline V gene lookup returns CDR1 WSHSY and CDR2 SAAADI. This CDR3 is CASTLWGGELFF. CDR3 DNA: TGCGCCAGCACCCTGTGGGGCGGGGAGCTGTTTTTT.

The chain recombines TRBV25-1 with TRBJ2-7; D is perhaps TRBD1 or TRBD2 (5 bases each). The germline gives CDR1 MGHDK, CDR2 SYGVNS. CDR3 length: 14 residues. Trimming pared 3 bases from V and 2 bases from J, leaving 11 bases between. CDR3 sequence reads: CASSDPGTAYEQYF. The DNA of the CDR3 is TGTGCCAGCAGTGATCCCGGGACGGCCTACGAGCAGTACTTC.

V and J are TRBV7-6 and TRBJ2-1, with 8 bases fitting TRBD2. Losses at the gene ends were 5 bases for V and 6 bases for J; bases not matched to a gene: 12. Per the germline V gene, CDR1 is SGHVS and CDR2 is FNYEAQ. The CDR3 spans 16 residues. In DNA form, the CDR3 reads TGTGCCAGCAGCCCCGGTGGTTGGCGGGGGGCCAATGAGCAGTTCTTC. Amino acids: CASSPGGWRGANEQFF.

The gene calls are TRBV7-2 and TRBJ1-6, with unresolved D. The CDR3 length is 15 residues. Trimming cost V 1 base and J 6 bases, with 10 bases left between them. Germline values: CDR1 SGHTA, CDR2 FQGNSA. The CDR3 DNA reads TGTGCCAGCAGCTTAGGTCCAGATCGTAATTCACCCCTCCACTTT. It codes for CASSLGPDRNSPLHF.

This clone was seen once. The chain links TRBV28 to TRBJ2-7; D could derive from TRBD1 or TRBD2 (5 bases each). Germline CDR1 MDHEN, CDR2 SYDVKM. CDR3 length: 15 amino acids. V lost 6 bases to trimming and J lost 3 bases, with 18 bases between them. DNA of the CDR3: TGTGCCAGCAGAAAAACCGGGACCGTCTACTACGAGCAGTACTTC. Its protein product is CASRKTGTVYYEQYF. Complete variable domain (other parts from reference TRBV28 and TRBJ2-7): DVKVTQSSRYLVKRTGEKVFLECVQDMDHENMFWYRQDPGLGLRLIYFSYDVKMKEKGDIPEGYSVSREKKERFSLILESASTNQTSMYLCASRKTGTVYYEQYFGPGTRLTVT.

The chain joins TRBV1 to TRBJ2-5; the D segment call TRBD2 is taken from the table without a DNA check. TRBV1 is assigned pseudogene status. The CDR3 covers 16 residues. CDR3 region: CTSSQDILAGGKTQYF. In nucleotides, the CDR3 is TGCACCAGCAGCCAAGATATCCTAGCGGGGGGGAAGACCCAGTACTTC.

The V call is TRBV9, the J call TRBJ1-4; D is uncertain. The germline CDR1 and CDR2 sequences are SGDLS and YYNGEE. Trimming removed 0 bases from V and 4 bases from J, with 7 bases in between. The CDR3 has 14 amino acids. CDR3 nucleotide sequence: TGTGCCAGCAGCGTAGGACTGGATAATGAAAAACTGTTTTTT. Its translation is CASSVGLDNEKLFF. Together with reference TRBV9 and TRBJ1-4, the CDR3 gives the full variable domain: DSGVTQTPKHLITATGQRVTLRCSPRSGDLSVYWYQQSLDQGLQFLIQYYNGEERAKGNILERFSAQQFPDLHSELNLSSLELGDSALYFCASSVGLDNEKLFFGSGTQLSVL.

J is TRBJ2-6 and V is TRBV19; perhaps TRBD1 as D (5 bases). V was shortened by 6 bases and J by 0 bases, with 21 bases between the two germline ends. The CDR3 sequence is 19 residues long. The germline CDR1 and CDR2 sequences are LNHDA and SQIVND (reference sequence). For the CDR3, the DNA is TGTGCCAGTAGACATTCGACAGCTACTGAAAACTCTGGGGCCAACGTCCTGACTTTC. Translating it yields CASRHSTATENSGANVLTF. Together with reference TRBV19 and TRBJ2-6, the CDR3 gives the full variable domain: DGGITQSPKYLFRKEGQNVTLSCEQNLNHDAMYWYRQDPGQGLRLIYYSQIVNDFQKGDIAEGYSVSREKKESFPLTVTSAQKNPTAFYLCASRHSTATENSGANVLTFGAGSRLTVL.

J is TRBJ1-5 and V is TRBV7-9, with 10 bases lining up with TRBD1. Germline CDR1 SEHNR, CDR2 FQNEAQ (reference sequence). V lost 5 bases and J lost 7; bases outside the gene matches: 5. This CDR3 comprises 14 residues. The CDR3: CASSVTGGDQPQHF. The CDR3 bases are TGTGCCAGCAGCGTGACAGGGGGCGACCAGCCCCAGCATTTT.